Below are 11 T cell receptor beta chains sequenced from a single sample in a study of blood T cell repertoires in COVID-19. TCRdb keeps only in-frame clones here, not all; method: immunoSEQ multiplex PCR. Of 300,000 to 400,000 clones detected, roughly 89% appear once; the ten largest clones hold around 3.5%. The sequencing input was peripheral blood. These receptors were taken from a woman aged 18-35 years who had recovered from COVID-19.

This sequence joins TRBV7-2 and TRBJ2-1, with 12 bases identical to TRBD2. There are 15 residues in the CDR3. Germline V gene sequence: CDR1 SGHTA, CDR2 FQGNSA. J lost 7 bases, V lost 5 bases, and 6 bases had no gene match. CDR3 loop: CASSELAGGQNEQFF. CDR3 nucleotides: TGTGCCAGCAGCGAACTAGCGGGAGGACAAAATGAGCAGTTCTTC.

The chain carries TRBV10-3 and TRBJ1-4; D is possibly TRBD1 (5 bases). This CDR3 has 15 residues. Deletions cut 2 bases from V and 6 bases from J, with 13 bases between. The germline V gene encodes CDR1 ENHRY and CDR2 SYGVKD. The CDR3 loop reads CAISEHGGGDEKLFF. The DNA of the CDR3 is TGTGCCATCAGTGAGCATGGGGGGGGAGATGAAAAACTGTTTTTT.

This clone turned up a few times. This chain uses TRBV20-1 with TRBJ2-3; 10 positions match TRBD2. The germline gives CDR1 DFQATT, CDR2 SNEGSKA (reference sequence). Losses at the gene ends were 4 bases for V and 8 bases for J; bases not matched to a gene: 0. There are 11 residues in the CDR3. The CDR3 nucleotides are TGCAGTGCTAAGCGGGAGGGTACGCAGTATTTT. As protein: CSAKREGTQYF.

This clone occurred once. This chain connects TRBV6-2 or TRBV6-3 to TRBJ1-5; TRBD1 might be the D (6 bases). There are 16 residues in the CDR3. The V gene lost 0 bases and the J gene lost 4 bases, with 13 bases spanning the gap. The V gene's germline CDR1 is MNHEY and CDR2 SVGEGT. The CDR3: CASSYSRFRGNQPQHF. The CDR3 nucleotides are TGTGCCAGCAGTTACTCCAGGTTTAGGGGGAATCAGCCCCAGCATTTT.

The V and J genes are TRBV9 and TRBJ1-4; perhaps TRBD1 as D (5 bases). The CDR3 covers 14 residues. Germline lookup yields CDR1 SGDLS and CDR2 YYNGEE. The V end was cut by 0 bases, the J end by 10 bases, with 13 bases between. This CDR3 reads CASSVGGERRKLFF. CDR3 DNA sequence: TGTGCCAGCAGCGTAGGGGGGGAACGAAGAAAACTGTTTTTT.

V gene TRBV29-1 combines with J gene TRBJ2-3; tentative D call: TRBD1 (6 bases). The germline CDR1 and CDR2 sequences are SQVTM and ANQGSEA. Trimming shortened V by 5 bases and J by 2 bases, and 20 bases separated the two germline ends. The CDR3 runs 16 residues. DNA for the CDR3: TGCAGCGTTCTGGGGGAGACCACAGGGAACACAGATACGCAGTATTTT. Translating it yields CSVLGETTGNTDTQYF.

The chain employs TRBV4-3 and TRBJ2-1; TRBD2 matches at 10 bases. Germline V gene sequence: CDR1 LGHNA, CDR2 YSLEER. CDR3 size: 14 residues. The trim removed 2 bases at V and 9 bases at J, leaving 4 bases unmatched. CDR3 loop: CASSQSGRAGEQFF. As DNA, the CDR3 is TGCGCCAGCAGCCAAAGCGGGAGGGCAGGTGAGCAGTTCTTC.

The chain couples TRBV7-2 to TRBJ1-1, with TRBD1 matching over 8 bases. V lost 5 bases and J lost 1; bases outside the gene matches: 6. There are 15 residues in the CDR3. Germline V gives CDR1 SGHTA, CDR2 FQGNSA. CDR3 DNA sequence: TGTGCCAGCAGCCTGGACAGGGTAAGGAACACTGAAGCTTTCTTT. Translation gives CASSLDRVRNTEAFF.

The chain has TRBV20-1 and TRBJ1-1, with TRBD1 identical over 7 bases. This CDR3 spans 13 amino acids. With 3 bases clipped from V and 3 bases from J, the junction kept 4 bases outside the gene matches. The germline CDR1 and CDR2 sequences are DFQATT and SNEGSKA (reference sequence). The CDR3 bases are TGCAGTGCTAGTCAGGGGGTCGACACTGAAGCTTTCTTT. Protein sequence: CSASQGVDTEAFF.

Comment on this clone: The sample holds other DNA sequences that translate to the same CDR3. The genes are TRBV12-3 or TRBV12-4 and TRBJ1-1; D is possibly TRBD1 (6 bases). V was trimmed by 6 bases and J by 2 bases, leaving 10 bases between them. The CDR3 extends over 13 amino acids. The CDR3 loop is CASRETGNTEAFF. DNA of the CDR3: TGTGCCAGCAGGGAGACAGGAAACACTGAAGCTTTCTTT.

The chain is built from TRBV5-8 and TRBJ1-1; D not certain. The CDR3 sequence is 14 residues long. Deletions cut 1 base from V and 0 bases from J, with 7 bases between. CDR1 is SGHTS, CDR2 YDEGEE, per germline. CDR3 DNA sequence: TGTGCCAGCAGCTTGCACCGGTTGAACACTGAAGCTTTCTTT. It is translated as CASSLHRLNTEAFF.